Below, 3 T cell receptor beta chains from the same sample are listed, as sequenced in a study of shared T cell receptors in the human thymus. This table comes from immunoSEQ multiplex PCR, and its TCRdb copy is limited to in-frame clones, with some not included. The table includes 700,000 or so clones, approximately 83% detected once. These same data were also listed under a study on human thymus T cells.

Material for sequencing was thymocytes. The receptors were sampled from a girl younger than two with a congenital heart defect.

The chain carries TRBV30 and TRBJ1-1, with 9 bases aligning to TRBD1. Trimming removed 0 bases from V and 4 bases from J; junction bases left unmatched: 12. The CDR3 length is 17 residues. CDR1 and CDR2 from the germline V gene are GTSNPN and SVGIG (reference sequence). The CDR3 bases are TGTGCCTGGAGTGTACTGGACAGGGGCTCATGGGTCACTGAAGCTTTCTTT. It yields the protein CAWSVLDRGSWVTEAFF.

This chain links TRBV25-1 with TRBJ2-7; 10 bases fit TRBD1. CDR3 length: 18 residues. Trimming took 4 bases from V and 2 from J; bases not matched to a gene: 14. Per the germline V gene, CDR1 is MGHDK and CDR2 is SYGVNS. CDR3 amino acids: CASSVPPGTGESTYEQYF. As DNA, the CDR3 is TGTGCCAGCAGTGTCCCTCCGGGGACAGGGGAAAGCACCTACGAGCAGTACTTC.

This clone has just a few counts. The chain uses TRBV7-9 and TRBJ1-1; D gene unclear. The V end was cut by 1 base, the J end by 11 bases, with 23 bases between. The CDR3 contains 16 residues. The germline CDR1 and CDR2 sequences are SEHNR and FQNEAQ (reference sequence). The CDR3 DNA is TGTGCCAGCAGCTTAGGGCCTCGGCGGGAACCACTGAAGGCTTTCTTT. This codes for CASSLGPRREPLKAFF. Complete variable domain (other parts from reference TRBV7-9 and TRBJ1-1): DTGVSQNPRHKITKRGQNVTFRCDPISEHNRLYWYRQTLGQGPEFLTYFQNEAQLEKSRLLSDRFSAERPKGSFSTLEIQRTEQGDSAMYLCASSLGPRREPLKAFFGQGTRLTVV.